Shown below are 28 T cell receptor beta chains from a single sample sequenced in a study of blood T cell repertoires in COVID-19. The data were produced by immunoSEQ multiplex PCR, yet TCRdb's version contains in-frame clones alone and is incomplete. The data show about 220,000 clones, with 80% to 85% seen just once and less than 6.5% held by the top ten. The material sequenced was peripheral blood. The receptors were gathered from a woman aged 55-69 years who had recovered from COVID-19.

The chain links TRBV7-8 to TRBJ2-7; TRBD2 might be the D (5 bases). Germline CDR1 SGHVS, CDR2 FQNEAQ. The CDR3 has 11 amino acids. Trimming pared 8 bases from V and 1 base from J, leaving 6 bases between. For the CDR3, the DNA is TGTGCCAGCCGGGAATCCTACGAGCAGTACTTC. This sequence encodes CASRESYEQYF. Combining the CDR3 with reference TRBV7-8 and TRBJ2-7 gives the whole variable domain GAGVSQSPRYKVAKRGQDVALRCDPISGHVSLFWYQQALGQGPEFLTYFQNEAQLDKSGLPSDRFFAERPEGSVSTLKIQRTQQEDSAVYLCASRESYEQYFGPGTRLTVT.

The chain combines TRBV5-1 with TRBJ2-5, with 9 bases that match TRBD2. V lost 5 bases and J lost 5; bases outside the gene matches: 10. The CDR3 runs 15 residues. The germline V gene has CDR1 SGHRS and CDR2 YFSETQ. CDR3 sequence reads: CASRTAPSGVETQYF. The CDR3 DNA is TGCGCCAGCAGGACGGCCCCTAGCGGGGTGGAGACCCAGTACTTC. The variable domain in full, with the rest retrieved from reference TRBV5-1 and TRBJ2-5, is KAGVTQTPRYLIKTRGQQVTLSCSPISGHRSVSWYQQTPGQGLQFLFEYFSETQRNKGNFPGRFSGRQFSNSRSEMNVSTLELGDSALYLCASRTAPSGVETQYFGPGTRLLVL.

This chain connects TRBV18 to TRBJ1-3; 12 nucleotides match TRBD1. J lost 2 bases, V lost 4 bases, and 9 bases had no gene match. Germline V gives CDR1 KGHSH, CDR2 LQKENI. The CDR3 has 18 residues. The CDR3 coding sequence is TGTGCCAGCTCACTTACGGGACAGGGGGCGATACCTGGAAACACCATATATTTT. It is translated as CASSLTGQGAIPGNTIYF.

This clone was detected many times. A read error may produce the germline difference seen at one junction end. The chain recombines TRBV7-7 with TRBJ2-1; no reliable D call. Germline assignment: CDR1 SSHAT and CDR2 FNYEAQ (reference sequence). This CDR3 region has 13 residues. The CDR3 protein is CASSLSSDNEQFF. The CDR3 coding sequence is TGTGCTAGCAGCCTTAGTAGTGACAATGAGCAGTTCTTC.

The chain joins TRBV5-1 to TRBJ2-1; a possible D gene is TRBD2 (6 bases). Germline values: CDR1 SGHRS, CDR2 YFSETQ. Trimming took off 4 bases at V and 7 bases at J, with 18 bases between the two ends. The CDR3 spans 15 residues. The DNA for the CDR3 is TGCGCCAGCAGCCCTCGCGGGGCGGGTGGGAATGAGCAGTTCTTC. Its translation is CASSPRGAGGNEQFF.

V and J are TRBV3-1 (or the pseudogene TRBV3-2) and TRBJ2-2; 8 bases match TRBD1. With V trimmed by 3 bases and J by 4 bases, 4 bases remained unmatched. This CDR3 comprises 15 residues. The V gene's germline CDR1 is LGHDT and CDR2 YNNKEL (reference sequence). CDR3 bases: TGTGCCAGCAGCCACAGACAGGGGACCACCGGGGAGCTGTTTTTT. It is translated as CASSHRQGTTGELFF.

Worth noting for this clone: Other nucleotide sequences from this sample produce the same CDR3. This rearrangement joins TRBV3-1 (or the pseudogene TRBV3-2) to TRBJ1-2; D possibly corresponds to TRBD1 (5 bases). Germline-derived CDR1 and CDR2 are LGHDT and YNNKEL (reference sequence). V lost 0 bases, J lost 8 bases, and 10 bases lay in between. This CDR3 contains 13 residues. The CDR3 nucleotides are TGTGCCAGCAGCCAAGACAGGGTGGGCGGCTACACCTTC. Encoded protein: CASSQDRVGGYTF.

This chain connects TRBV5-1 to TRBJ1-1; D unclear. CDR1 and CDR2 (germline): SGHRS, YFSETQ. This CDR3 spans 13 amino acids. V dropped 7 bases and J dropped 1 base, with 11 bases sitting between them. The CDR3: CASVLTPNTEAFF. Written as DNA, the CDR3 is TGCGCCAGCGTCCTGACACCGAACACTGAAGCTTTCTTT.

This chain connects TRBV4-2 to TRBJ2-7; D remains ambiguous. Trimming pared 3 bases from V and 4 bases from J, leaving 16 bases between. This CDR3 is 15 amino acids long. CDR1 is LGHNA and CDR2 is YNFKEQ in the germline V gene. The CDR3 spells CASSHSLVAWYEQYF. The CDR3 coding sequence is TGTGCCAGCAGCCATTCCCTCGTGGCTTGGTACGAGCAGTACTTC.

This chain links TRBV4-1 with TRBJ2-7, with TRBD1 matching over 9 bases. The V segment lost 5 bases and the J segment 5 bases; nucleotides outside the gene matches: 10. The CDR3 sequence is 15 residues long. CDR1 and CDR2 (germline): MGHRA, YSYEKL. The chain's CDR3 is CASSLPGQGNHEQYF. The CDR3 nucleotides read TGCGCCAGCAGCTTACCGGGACAGGGTAACCACGAGCAGTACTTC.

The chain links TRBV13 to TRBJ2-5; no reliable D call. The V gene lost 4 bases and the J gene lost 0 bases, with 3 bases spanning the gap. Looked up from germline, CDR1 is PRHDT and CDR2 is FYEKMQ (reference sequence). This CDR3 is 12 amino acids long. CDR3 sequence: CASSSYQETQYF. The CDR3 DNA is TGTGCCAGCAGCTCTTACCAAGAGACCCAGTACTTC.

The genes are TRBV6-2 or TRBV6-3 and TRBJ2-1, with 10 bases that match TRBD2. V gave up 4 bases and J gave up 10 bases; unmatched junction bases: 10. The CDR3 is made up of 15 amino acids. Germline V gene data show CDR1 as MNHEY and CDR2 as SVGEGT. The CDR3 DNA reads TGTGCCAGCAGTTTCTCGATAGGGACTAGCGACGAGCAGTTCTTC. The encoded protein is CASSFSIGTSDEQFF.

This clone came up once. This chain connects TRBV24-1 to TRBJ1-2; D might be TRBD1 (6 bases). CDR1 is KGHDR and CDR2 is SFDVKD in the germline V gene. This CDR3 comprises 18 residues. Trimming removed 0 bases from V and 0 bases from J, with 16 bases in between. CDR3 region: CATSDLLRTEYPNYGYTF. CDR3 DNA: TGTGCCACCAGTGATTTGCTCCGGACAGAGTATCCTAACTATGGCTACACCTTC.

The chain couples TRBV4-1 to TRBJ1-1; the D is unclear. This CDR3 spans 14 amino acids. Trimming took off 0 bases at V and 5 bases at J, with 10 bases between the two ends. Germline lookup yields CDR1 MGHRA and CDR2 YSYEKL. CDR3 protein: CASSQDPAGTEAFF. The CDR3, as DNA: TGCGCCAGCAGCCAAGATCCCGCGGGGACTGAAGCTTTCTTT.

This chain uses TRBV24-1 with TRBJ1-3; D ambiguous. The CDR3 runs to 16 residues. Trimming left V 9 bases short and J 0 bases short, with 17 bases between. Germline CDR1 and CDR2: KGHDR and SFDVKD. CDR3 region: CATLYGRRDSGNTIYF. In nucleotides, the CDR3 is TGTGCCACCCTATACGGGAGGCGCGACTCTGGAAACACCATATATTTT.

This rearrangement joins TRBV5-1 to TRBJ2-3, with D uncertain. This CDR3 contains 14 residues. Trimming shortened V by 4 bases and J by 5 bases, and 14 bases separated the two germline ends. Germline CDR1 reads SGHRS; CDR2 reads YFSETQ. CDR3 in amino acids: CASSPGPEQDTQYF. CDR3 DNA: TGCGCCAGCAGCCCTGGGCCCGAACAAGATACGCAGTATTTT.

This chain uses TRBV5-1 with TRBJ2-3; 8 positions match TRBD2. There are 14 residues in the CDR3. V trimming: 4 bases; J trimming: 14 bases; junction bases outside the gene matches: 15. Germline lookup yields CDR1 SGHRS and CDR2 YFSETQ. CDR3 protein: CASSPRPSGPRAYF. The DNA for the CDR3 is TGCGCCAGCAGCCCCCGGCCTAGCGGGCCGAGGGCGTATTTT.

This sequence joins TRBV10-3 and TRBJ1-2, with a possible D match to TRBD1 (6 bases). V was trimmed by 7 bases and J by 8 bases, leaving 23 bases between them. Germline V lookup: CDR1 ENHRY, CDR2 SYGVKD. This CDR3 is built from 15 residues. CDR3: CAIMERQGLSQGYTF. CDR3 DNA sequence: TGTGCCATCATGGAGAGGCAGGGGCTATCGCAGGGCTACACCTTC.

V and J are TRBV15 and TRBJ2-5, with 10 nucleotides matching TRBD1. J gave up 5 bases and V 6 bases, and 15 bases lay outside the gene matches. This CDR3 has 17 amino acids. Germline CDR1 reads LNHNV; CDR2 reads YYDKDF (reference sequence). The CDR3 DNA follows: TGTGCCACCAGTCCAGATAGGGACAGGGGATTTGCGGAGACCCAGTACTTC. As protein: CATSPDRDRGFAETQYF.

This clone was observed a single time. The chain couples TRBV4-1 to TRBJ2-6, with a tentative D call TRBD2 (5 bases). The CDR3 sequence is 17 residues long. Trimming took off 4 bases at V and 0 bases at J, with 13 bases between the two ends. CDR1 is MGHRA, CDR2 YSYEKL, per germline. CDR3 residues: CASSPHRGNSGANVLTF. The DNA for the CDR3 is TGCGCCAGCAGCCCCCACCGAGGGAACTCTGGGGCCAACGTCCTGACTTTC.

This chain's CDR3 is CASTPRTGDNEKLFF. The CDR3 nucleotides read TGTGCCAGCACCCCCAGGACAGGGGATAATGAAAAACTGTTTTTT. The rearrangement links TRBV18 to TRBJ1-4, with 9 bases that match TRBD1. The junction had 8 bases not matched to a gene; V was cut back by 8 bases and J by 4 bases. CDR1 is KGHSH and CDR2 is LQKENI in the germline V gene. The CDR3 extends over 15 amino acids. The full variable domain, completed using reference TRBV18 and TRBJ1-4, is NAGVMQNPRHLVRRRGQEARLRCSPMKGHSHVYWYRQLPEEGLKFMVYLQKENIIDESGMPKERFSAEFPKEGPSILRIQQVVRGDSAAYFCASTPRTGDNEKLFFGSGTQLSVL.

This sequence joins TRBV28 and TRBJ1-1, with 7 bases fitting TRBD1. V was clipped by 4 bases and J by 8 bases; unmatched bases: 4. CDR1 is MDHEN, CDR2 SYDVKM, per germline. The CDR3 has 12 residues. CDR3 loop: CASSSGTAEAFF. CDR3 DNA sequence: TGTGCCAGCAGTTCTGGGACAGCCGAAGCTTTCTTT.

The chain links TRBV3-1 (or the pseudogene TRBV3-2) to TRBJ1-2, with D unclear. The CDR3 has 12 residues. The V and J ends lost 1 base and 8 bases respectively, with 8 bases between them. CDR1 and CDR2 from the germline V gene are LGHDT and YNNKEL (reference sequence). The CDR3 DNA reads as TGTGCCAGCAGCCAAGGACTCCAGGGCTACACCTTC. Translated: CASSQGLQGYTF.

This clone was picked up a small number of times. The DNA of the CDR3 is TGTGCCAGTAGTCGCATCGCGGGTCTCAATCAGCCCCAGCATTTT. Protein sequence: CASSRIAGLNQPQHF. The chain is built from TRBV19 and TRBJ1-5; D not certain. With 5 bases removed from V and 3 bases from J, the gap between germline ends came to 14 bases. CDR3 size: 15 residues. The V gene's germline CDR1 is LNHDA and CDR2 SQIVND (reference sequence).

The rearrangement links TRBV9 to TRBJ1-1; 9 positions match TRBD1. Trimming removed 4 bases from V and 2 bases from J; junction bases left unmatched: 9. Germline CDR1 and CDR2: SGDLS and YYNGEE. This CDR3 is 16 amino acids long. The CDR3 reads CASSQGQGAENTEAFF. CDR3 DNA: TGTGCCAGCAGCCAGGGACAGGGAGCGGAAAACACTGAAGCTTTCTTT. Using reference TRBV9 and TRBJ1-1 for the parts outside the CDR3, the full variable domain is DSGVTQTPKHLITATGQRVTLRCSPRSGDLSVYWYQQSLDQGLQFLIQYYNGEERAKGNILERFSAQQFPDLHSELNLSSLELGDSALYFCASSQGQGAENTEAFFGQGTRLTVV.

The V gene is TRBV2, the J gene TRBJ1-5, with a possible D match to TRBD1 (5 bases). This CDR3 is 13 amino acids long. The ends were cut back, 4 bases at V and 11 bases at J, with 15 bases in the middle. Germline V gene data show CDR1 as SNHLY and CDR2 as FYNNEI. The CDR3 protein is CASSAIWGGAQHF. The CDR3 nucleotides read TGTGCCAGCAGTGCCATTTGGGGAGGGGCCCAGCATTTT.

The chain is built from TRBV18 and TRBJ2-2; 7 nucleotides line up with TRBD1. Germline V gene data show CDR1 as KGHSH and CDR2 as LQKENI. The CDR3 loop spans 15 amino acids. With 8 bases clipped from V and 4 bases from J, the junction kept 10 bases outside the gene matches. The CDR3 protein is CASPTGIAGTGELFF. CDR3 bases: TGTGCCAGCCCGACAGGGATCGCGGGCACCGGGGAGCTGTTTTTT.

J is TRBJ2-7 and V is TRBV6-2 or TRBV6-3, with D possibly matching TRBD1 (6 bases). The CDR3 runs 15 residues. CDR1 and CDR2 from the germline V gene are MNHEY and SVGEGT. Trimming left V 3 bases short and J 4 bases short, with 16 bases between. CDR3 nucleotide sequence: TGTGCCAGCAGTTATGACTACAGGGAAGTTTACGAGCAGTACTTC. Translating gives CASSYDYREVYEQYF.